What follows are 19 T cell receptor beta chains derived from one specimen sequenced in a study of T cell repertoires in cytomegalovirus infection. Which antigens these TCRs recognize remains unknown. TCRdb analysed the reads with MiXCR anew, one entry per CDR3 protein. The data show around 300,000 distinct CDR3 sequences, with less than 25% seen just once and approximately 20% held by the top ten. Sample: cultured PBMCs, taken from culture after CMV antigen stimulation. The receptors originated from a human donor in good health (CMV status not recorded). Some clones in this sample may be carry-over from other donors' samples.

The rearrangement uses TRBV7-2 and TRBJ1-5, with 7 nucleotides matching TRBD1. V lost 5 bases to trimming and J lost 4 bases; unmatched junction nucleotides: 5. This CDR3 region has 14 residues. Germline lookup yields CDR1 SGHTA and CDR2 FQGNSA. CDR3 sequence: CASSGRGRNQPQHF. DNA of the CDR3: TGTGCCAGCAGCGGCAGGGGGAGAAATCAGCCCCAGCATTTT.

This clonotype was seen ten or more times. The genes are TRBV12-5 and TRBJ2-3; D is unresolved. In germline, CDR1 is LGHNT, CDR2 FRNRAP. The V end lost 0 bases, the J end lost 0 bases, and 10 bases lay between the germline ends. The CDR3 length is 16 residues. The CDR3 here is CASGLVLSLSTDTQYF. In DNA form, the CDR3 reads TGTGCTAGTGGTTTGGTATTGTCGCTGAGCACAGATACGCAGTATTTT.

This clonotype has only a few counts. V gene TRBV25-1 combines with J gene TRBJ1-2; unclear D gene. The V end lost 7 bases, the J end lost 5 bases, and 5 bases lay between the germline ends. In germline, CDR1 is MGHDK, CDR2 SYGVNS. The CDR3 loop spans 10 amino acids. For the CDR3, the DNA is TGTGCCAGCAAGGGTTATGGCTACACCTTC. Its translation: CASKGYGYTF.

V and J are TRBV6-1 and TRBJ1-1; 9 nucleotides match TRBD1. Germline values: CDR1 MNHNS, CDR2 SASEGT. This CDR3 has 14 amino acids. The junction had 6 bases not matched to a gene; V was cut back by 3 bases and J by 7 bases. CDR3 residues: CASSDKRTGVEAFF. The CDR3, as DNA: TGTGCCAGCAGTGATAAAAGGACAGGGGTTGAAGCTTTCTTT.

This clonotype was counted a few times. This rearrangement joins TRBV27 to TRBJ2-7; 8 nucleotides agree with TRBD1. The trim removed 1 base at V and 3 bases at J, leaving 8 bases unmatched. The CDR3 runs 16 residues. Germline CDR1 is MNHEY and CDR2 is SMNVEV (reference sequence). CDR3 coding DNA: TGTGCCAGCAGTTTATTTGGACAGGGACTCATCTACGAGCAGTACTTC. Protein: CASSLFGQGLIYEQYF.

CDR3: CSSLVTGGTDTQYF. DNA for the CDR3: TGCAGTTCGCTAGTTACAGGTGGGACAGATACGCAGTATTTT. This sequence joins TRBV20-1 and TRBJ2-3; the D gene is possibly TRBD1 (5 bases). The V end was cut by 8 bases, the J end by 3 bases, with 18 bases between. The CDR3 consists of 14 residues. Germline V gene data show CDR1 as DFQATT and CDR2 as SNEGSKA (reference sequence).

This clonotype has a count of ten or more. The chain recombines TRBV11-1 with TRBJ2-3; D not certain. Germline lookup yields CDR1 SGHAT and CDR2 FQDESV (reference sequence). Trimming left V 0 bases short and J 4 bases short, with 14 bases between. This CDR3 comprises 16 residues. The DNA of the CDR3 is TGTGCCAGCAGCTTAGCTGTCCCCGGGTTCGCAGATACGCAGTATTTT. This sequence encodes CASSLAVPGFADTQYF.

This clonotype was counted only a few times. The chain combines TRBV11-2 with TRBJ2-4; D is uncertain. This CDR3 is built from 13 residues. Germline CDR1 reads SGHAT; CDR2 reads FQNNGV. Trimming pared 1 base from V and 8 bases from J, leaving 9 bases between. In nucleotides, the CDR3 is TGTGCCAGCAGCTTAGGCGCCTGGGACATTCAGTACTTC. Protein product: CASSLGAWDIQYF.

This sequence joins TRBV6-5 and TRBJ2-3; the match to TRBD2 covers 14 bases. The ends lost 0 bases at V and 1 base at J; junction bases unmatched: 9. Germline assignment: CDR1 MNHEY and CDR2 SVGAGI. There are 20 residues in the CDR3. DNA for the CDR3: TGTGCCAGCAGTTACTCGAGACCCCTGGGACTAGCGGGAGGCACAGATACGCAGTATTTT. Its translation is CASSYSRPLGLAGGTDTQYF.

V and J are TRBV13 and TRBJ2-3, with D unresolved. This CDR3 comprises 16 residues. Germline CDR1 and CDR2: PRHDT and FYEKMQ (reference sequence). Trimming shortened V by 0 bases and J by 2 bases, and 12 bases separated the two germline ends. Written as DNA, the CDR3 is TGTGCCAGCAGCTTAGGAAGAAGGAAGCTCACAGATACGCAGTATTTT. Its protein product is CASSLGRRKLTDTQYF.

This clonotype was detected only a few times. This rearrangement joins TRBV5-1 to TRBJ1-2, with a weak D call TRBD1 (6 bases). This CDR3 is 14 amino acids long. CDR1 is SGHRS, CDR2 YFSETQ, per germline. V was pared by 1 base and J by 4 bases, with 11 bases between. The CDR3 DNA sequence: TGCGCCAGCAGCTTGCCAGGGGTGGGCTATGGCTACACCTTC. Encoded protein: CASSLPGVGYGYTF.

The chain recombines TRBV5-6 with TRBJ2-3; TRBD2 matches at 9 bases. V shed 4 bases, J shed 6 bases, and the junction held 9 bases outside the gene matches. This CDR3 has 15 amino acids. From germline, CDR1 is SGHDT and CDR2 YYEEEE. CDR3 amino acids: CASSGSGRDWDTQYF. In DNA, the CDR3 is TGTGCCAGCAGCGGTAGCGGGAGAGACTGGGATACGCAGTATTTT.

This clonotype was seen at least ten times. This sequence joins TRBV7-8 and TRBJ2-1, with D possibly matching TRBD1 (5 bases). CDR1 is SGHVS and CDR2 is FQNEAQ in the germline V gene. The ends were cut back, 3 bases at V and 7 bases at J, with 10 bases in the middle. This CDR3 region has 13 residues. The CDR3 bases are TGTGCCAGCAGCTTGGGGCAGACTAATGAGCAGTTCTTC. This codes for CASSLGQTNEQFF.

This clonotype has just a few counts. The chain carries TRBV4-1 and TRBJ1-2, with D tentatively TRBD1 (6 bases). V lost 3 bases and J lost 7, with 12 bases in between. The CDR3 covers 13 residues. From germline, CDR1 is MGHRA and CDR2 YSYEKL. The DNA of the CDR3 is TGCGCCAGCAGCCACGCAACAGGGTTTGGCTACACCTTC. This codes for CASSHATGFGYTF.

J is TRBJ2-2 and V is TRBV6-6, with TRBD2 as a possible D gene (6 bases). This CDR3 spans 14 amino acids. Germline-derived CDR1 and CDR2 are MNHNY and SVGAGI (reference sequence). Trimming removed 6 bases at V and 6 bases at J, with 14 bases between. The CDR3 region has the DNA TGTGCCAGCAGCACAGGAGGGGAACCCGGGGAGCTGTTTTTT. Amino acids: CASSTGGEPGELFF.

This chain links TRBV12-3 or TRBV12-4 with TRBJ1-3; perhaps TRBD1 as D (5 bases). Trimming removed 6 bases at V and 0 bases at J, with 12 bases between. The CDR3 has 15 amino acids. CDR3 sequence reads: CASSRSGFSGNTIYF. DNA of the CDR3: TGTGCCAGCAGCCGTTCAGGGTTCTCTGGAAACACCATATATTTT.

Concerning this clonotype: This may arise from a read error, as a much more abundant clone is one base away. In DNA, the CDR3 is TGTGCCAGCGGAGGTCAAGGCTACACCTTC. It is translated as CASGGQGYTF. The rearrangement links TRBV11-2 to TRBJ1-2; D unclear. The CDR3 loop spans 10 amino acids. Trimming took off 8 bases at V and 8 bases at J, with 9 bases between the two ends. Germline lookup yields CDR1 SGHAT and CDR2 FQNNGV. Full variable domain (outside the CDR3, taken from reference TRBV11-2 and TRBJ1-2): EAGVAQSPRYKIIEKRQSVAFWCNPISGHATLYWYQQILGQGPKLLIQFQNNGVVDDSQLPKDRFSAERLKGVDSTLKIQPAKLEDSAVYLCASGGQGYTFGSGTRLTVV.

V is TRBV6-1 and J is TRBJ2-7; 7 nucleotides match TRBD2. This CDR3 has 15 residues. The junction had 6 bases not matched to a gene; V was cut back by 4 bases and J by 0 bases. From germline, CDR1 is MNHNS and CDR2 SASEGT. The CDR3 spells CASSGWTRTSYEQYV. The CDR3 nucleotides are TGTGCCAGCAGTGGCTGGACTAGAACCTCCTACGAGCAGTACGTC.

Remarks on this clonotype: Given a much more abundant clone one base away, this may be a read error. This chain connects TRBV27 to TRBJ1-2, with a weak D call TRBD1 (6 bases). This CDR3 spans 13 amino acids. CDR1 MNHEY and CDR2 SMNVEV come from the germline V gene (reference sequence). The CDR3 DNA reads as TGTGCCAGCAGAGGTGGGGGCCGCTATGGCAACACCTTC. Its protein is CASRGGGRYGNTF.